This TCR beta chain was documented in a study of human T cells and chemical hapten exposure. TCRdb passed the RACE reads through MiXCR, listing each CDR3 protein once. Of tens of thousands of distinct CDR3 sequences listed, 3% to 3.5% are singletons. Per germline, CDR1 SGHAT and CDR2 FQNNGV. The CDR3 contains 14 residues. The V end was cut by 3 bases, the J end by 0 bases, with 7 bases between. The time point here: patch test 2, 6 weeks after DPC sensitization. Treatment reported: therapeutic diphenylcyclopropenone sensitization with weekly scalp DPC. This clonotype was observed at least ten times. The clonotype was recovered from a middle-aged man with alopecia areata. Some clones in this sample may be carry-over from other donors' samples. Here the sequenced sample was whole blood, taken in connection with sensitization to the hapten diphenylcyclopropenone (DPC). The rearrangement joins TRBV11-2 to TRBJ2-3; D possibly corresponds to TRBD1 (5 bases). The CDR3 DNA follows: TGTGCCAGCAGCTTGGGGCGGAGCACAGATACGCAGTATTTT. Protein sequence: CASSLGRSTDTQYF. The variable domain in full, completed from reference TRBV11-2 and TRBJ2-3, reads EAGVAQSPRYKIIEKRQSVAFWCNPISGHATLYWYQQILGQGPKLLIQFQNNGVVDDSQLPKDRFSAERLKGVDSTLKIQPAKLEDSAVYLCASSLGRSTDTQYFGPGTRLTVL.